This T cell receptor beta chain was obtained from a study of identical twins. The study's findings and limits: The abundant beta clonotypes from cord blood had fewer insertions, and memory repertoires had none of this. Within monozygotic twins, out-of-frame TCR alpha sharing was underestimated by the models. Some out-of-frame alpha sequences were shared by twins, and these showed excess low generation probability.

TCRdb reprocessed the 5' RACE reads with MiXCR, giving one entry per CDR3 protein. The sample lists more than 650,000 distinct CDR3 sequences, 5.5% to 6.5% occurring once. The table lists this clonotype with many counts. Its antigen is not identified. The TCR originated in a man younger than 35 in good health. The sample was naive T cells sorted from blood.

The CDR3 region is CASSPGLAGAGELFF. In DNA, the CDR3 is TGCGCCAGCAGCCCCGGACTCGCCGGAGCCGGGGAGCTGTTTTTT. The chain joins TRBV4-1 to TRBJ2-2; possible D gene TRBD2, 5 bases. V lost 4 bases to trimming and J lost 6 bases, with 15 bases between them. Looked up from germline, CDR1 is MGHRA and CDR2 is YSYEKL. The CDR3 totals 15 residues.